Sequencing of this T cell receptor beta chain was carried out in a study of sequential checkpoint blockade in melanoma. Described treatment: randomized to nivolumab then ipilimumab (arm A) or the reverse (arm B). V shed 5 bases and J 7 bases; nucleotides not matched to a gene: 7. Germline values: CDR1 SGHDN, CDR2 FVKESK. This CDR3 contains 14 residues. Profiling relied on immunoSEQ multiplex PCR, and the TCRdb table lists in-frame clones only, not all of them. The table shows under 20,000 clones, with under 80% occurring only once. This TCR was recovered from a human donor with melanoma. The specimen comprised CD8+ T cells sorted from blood (inferred from file names), sampled from a patient given nivolumab and ipilimumab in sequence. The chain combines TRBV14 with TRBJ2-2, with TRBD1 matching 7 bases. The DNA of the CDR3 is TGTGCCAGCAGCGTTACAGGGGTGGTCGGGGAGCTGTTTTTT. It translates to CASSVTGVVGELFF. The complete variable domain, with remaining parts taken from reference TRBV14 and TRBJ2-2, reads EAGVTQFPSHSVIEKGQTVTLRCDPISGHDNLYWYRRVMGKEIKFLLHFVKESKQDESGMPNNRFLAERTGGTYSTLKVQPAELEDSGVYFCASSVTGVVGELFFGEGSRLTVL.